Shown below are 27 T cell receptor beta chains from a single sample sequenced in a study of Siglec-9 on CD8 T cells in melanoma. The method was immunoSEQ multiplex PCR; TCRdb's version includes in-frame clones alone and lacks a portion of them. In the table there are 30,000 to 45,000 clones, 80% to 85% of which are singletons. Sequencing was done on a sample of Siglec-9- CD8+ T cells sorted from blood. Receptor source: a human donor in good health.

This chain links TRBV28 with TRBJ2-3; 9 bases line up with TRBD2. Per the germline V gene, CDR1 is MDHEN and CDR2 is SYDVKM. The CDR3 has 14 amino acids. The J segment lost 2 bases and the V segment lost 6 bases, leaving 3 bases of the junction unmatched. In DNA form, the CDR3 reads TGTGCCAGCAGGACTAGCGGATACACAGATACGCAGTATTTT. Protein product: CASRTSGYTDTQYF.

The rearrangement joins TRBV29-1 to TRBJ2-7, with 9 positions matching TRBD1. Unmatched junction bases numbered 7, after V lost 3 bases and J lost 1 base. This CDR3 has 15 residues. The V gene's germline CDR1 is SQVTM and CDR2 ANQGSEA. The CDR3 DNA reads TGCAGCGTTGAGGGACAGGGTCCGACATCCTACGAGCAGTACTTC. Its protein product is CSVEGQGPTSYEQYF.

The gene calls are TRBV13 and TRBJ2-1; perhaps TRBD1 as D (5 bases). V lost 5 bases and J lost 7, with 12 bases in between. CDR3 size: 13 residues. CDR1 is PRHDT, CDR2 FYEKMQ, per germline (reference sequence). In DNA form, the CDR3 reads TGTGCCAGCAGCCCACAGGACCGGAATGAGCAGTTCTTC. It encodes CASSPQDRNEQFF. Drawing the rest from reference TRBV13 and TRBJ2-1, the complete variable domain is AAGVIQSPRHLIKEKRETATLKCYPIPRHDTVYWYQQGPGQDPQFLISFYEKMQSDKGSIPDRFSAQQFSDYHSELNMSSLELGDSALYFCASSPQDRNEQFFGPGTRLTVL.

This clone was counted a few times. This chain links TRBV9 with TRBJ1-2, with 7 bases fitting TRBD1. This CDR3 region has 13 residues. Germline trimming cut 5 bases from V and 6 bases from J; bases unmatched to any gene: 7. Germline CDR1 is SGDLS and CDR2 is YYNGEE. The CDR3, as DNA: TGTGCCAGCAGGAGGGACAGAGGGGATGGCTACACCTTC. Protein sequence: CASRRDRGDGYTF.

In DNA form, the CDR3 reads TGTGCCAGCAACCCGGACAATTCCTACGAGCAGTACTTC. Translating it yields CASNPDNSYEQYF. The J gene is TRBJ2-7, the V gene TRBV6-6; possibly TRBD1 for D (5 bases). The CDR3 sequence is 13 residues long. The V end lost 7 bases, the J end lost 1 base, and 11 bases lay between the germline ends. Germline V lookup: CDR1 MNHNY, CDR2 SVGAGI (reference sequence).

CDR3 sequence: CATSRPRDSNQPQHF. CDR3 DNA: TGTGCCACCAGCAGACCCAGGGATAGCAATCAGCCCCAGCATTTT. The J gene is TRBJ1-5, the V gene TRBV15; a weak D match, TRBD1 (5 bases). With 2 bases removed from V and 0 bases from J, the gap between germline ends came to 8 bases. Looked up from germline, CDR1 is LNHNV and CDR2 is YYDKDF (reference sequence). The CDR3 is made up of 15 amino acids. The complete variable domain, with remaining parts taken from reference TRBV15 and TRBJ1-5, reads DAMVIQNPRYQVTQFGKPVTLSCSQTLNHNVMYWYQQKSSQAPKLLFHYYDKDFNNEADTPDNFQSRRPNTSFCFLDIRSPGLGDTAMYLCATSRPRDSNQPQHFGDGTRLSIL.

This chain connects TRBV10-2 to TRBJ2-3; no definite D call. The CDR3 has 14 amino acids. CDR1 and CDR2 from the germline V gene are WSHSY and SAAADI. Trimming cost V 1 base and J 0 bases, with 5 bases left between them. CDR3 DNA: TGCGCCAGCAGTGAGTGGTCTAGCACAGATACGCAGTATTTT. Translation gives CASSEWSSTDTQYF.

The rearrangement joins TRBV7-8 to TRBJ2-7; D is uncertain. Germline values: CDR1 SGHVS, CDR2 FQNEAQ. This CDR3 has 12 amino acids. V was cut by 6 bases and J by 7 bases, with 13 bases left in between. In DNA, the CDR3 is TGTGCCAGCAGTCCTCCGCGAGGTGAGCAGTACTTC. This translates into CASSPPRGEQYF.

The genes are TRBV2 and TRBJ2-3, with D maybe TRBD2 (5 bases). Germline V gene data show CDR1 as SNHLY and CDR2 as FYNNEI. This CDR3 contains 16 residues. Trimming removed 5 bases at V and 2 bases at J, with 17 bases between. CDR3 sequence (DNA): TGTGCCAGCAGTCCTTTCGGGGTCGGGTACACAGATACGCAGTATTTT. Amino acids: CASSPFGVGYTDTQYF.

J is TRBJ2-7 and V is TRBV9, with 15 positions matching TRBD2. Trimming cost V 3 bases and J 7 bases; bases outside gene matches: 2. The CDR3 length is 14 residues. Germline CDR1 reads SGDLS; CDR2 reads YYNGEE. CDR3 region: CASSGTSGGEEQYF. As DNA, the CDR3 is TGTGCCAGCAGCGGGACTAGCGGGGGGGAAGAGCAGTACTTC.

The CDR3 DNA reads TGTGCCAGCTCCCGGGACAACAGTAGGGAGACCCAGTACTTC. This gives the protein CASSRDNSRETQYF. The chain links TRBV18 to TRBJ2-5; TRBD1 is a possible D gene (6 bases). Germline V gene sequence: CDR1 KGHSH, CDR2 LQKENI. Trimming took 6 bases from V and 5 from J, leaving 16 bases between them. The CDR3 is made up of 14 amino acids.

CDR3 amino acids: CASSARGAEQFF. The CDR3 DNA reads as TGTGCCAGCAGCGCCCGGGGTGCCGAGCAGTTCTTC. The chain couples TRBV9 to TRBJ2-1, with a weak D call TRBD2 (5 bases). This CDR3 region has 12 residues. Between the trimmed V and J ends, which lost 3 bases and 10 bases, there was a span of 11 bases. Per germline, CDR1 SGDLS and CDR2 YYNGEE.

The V and J genes are TRBV4-1 and TRBJ2-5; D not certain. Trimming took off 0 bases at V and 5 bases at J, with 7 bases between the two ends. CDR1 is MGHRA, CDR2 YSYEKL, per germline. The CDR3 covers 13 residues. The CDR3 is CASSQDPEETQYF. CDR3 sequence (DNA): TGCGCCAGCAGCCAAGATCCTGAGGAGACCCAGTACTTC.

The V call is TRBV7-9, the J call TRBJ1-3; tentatively, D is TRBD1 (5 bases). Germline lookup yields CDR1 SEHNR and CDR2 FQNEAQ (reference sequence). The CDR3 consists of 12 residues. V was trimmed by 11 bases and J by 0 bases, leaving 8 bases between them. CDR3 protein: CAEGHSGNTIYF. In DNA, the CDR3 is TGTGCCGAGGGGCACTCTGGAAACACCATATATTTT.

The V call is TRBV28, the J call TRBJ2-7, with a tentative D call TRBD1 (6 bases). The CDR3 length is 14 residues. Germline V gene data show CDR1 as MDHEN and CDR2 as SYDVKM. Trimming removed 5 bases from V and 0 bases from J, with 11 bases in between. CDR3 protein: CASSRNRDSYEQYF. CDR3 sequence (DNA): TGTGCCAGCAGTAGAAACAGGGACTCCTACGAGCAGTACTTC.

DNA for the CDR3: TGTGCCAGTATGGGAGCGGGACTATCCTTGGAAGAGCAGTTCTTC. This encodes CASMGAGLSLEEQFF. V and J are TRBV19 and TRBJ2-1; 7 nucleotides match TRBD2. The V gene's germline CDR1 is LNHDA and CDR2 SQIVND (reference sequence). The J segment lost 10 bases and the V segment lost 7 bases, leaving 16 bases of the junction unmatched. CDR3 length: 15 residues.

The V call is TRBV4-1, the J call TRBJ2-1; TRBD2 agrees at 10 bases. This CDR3 comprises 16 residues. Trimming at V came to 1 base and at J to 8 bases, leaving 8 bases not matched to a gene. The germline V gene has CDR1 MGHRA and CDR2 YSYEKL. CDR3 loop: CASSQGASGRGDEQFF. CDR3 DNA: TGCGCCAGCAGCCAAGGGGCTAGCGGGAGAGGGGATGAGCAGTTCTTC.

V gene TRBV14 combines with J gene TRBJ2-7; D unresolved. Looked up from germline, CDR1 is SGHDN and CDR2 is FVKESK. V lost 0 bases to trimming and J lost 2 bases, with 8 bases between them. The length of the CDR3 is 14 residues. CDR3: CASSQDPSPYEQYF. CDR3 nucleotides: TGTGCCAGCAGCCAAGACCCCAGTCCCTACGAGCAGTACTTC.

The rearrangement uses TRBV6-5 and TRBJ1-1; no firm D call. The germline V gene has CDR1 MNHEY and CDR2 SVGAGI. Trimming pared 4 bases from V and 4 bases from J, leaving 10 bases between. The CDR3 length is 13 residues. The CDR3: CASSLGAITEAFF. CDR3 nucleotides: TGTGCCAGCAGTTTAGGCGCGATCACTGAAGCTTTCTTT.

The chain uses TRBV11-1 and TRBJ1-1, with D perhaps TRBD1 (5 bases). The germline V gene has CDR1 SGHAT and CDR2 FQDESV (reference sequence). The CDR3 extends over 15 amino acids. Trimming took 0 bases from V and 4 from J, leaving 12 bases between them. The CDR3 reads CASSLARGGRTEAFF. For the CDR3, the DNA is TGTGCCAGCAGCTTAGCCCGGGGCGGACGCACTGAAGCTTTCTTT. Drawing the rest from reference TRBV11-1 and TRBJ1-1, the complete variable domain is EAEVAQSPRYKITEKSQAVAFWCDPISGHATLYWYRQILGQGPELLVQFQDESVVDDSQLPKDRFSAERLKGVDSTLKIQPAELGDSAMYLCASSLARGGRTEAFFGQGTRLTVV.

The genes are TRBV5-1 and TRBJ2-7; perhaps TRBD2 as D (5 bases). With 4 bases removed from V and 1 base from J, the gap between germline ends came to 9 bases. This CDR3 contains 13 residues. CDR1 and CDR2 (germline): SGHRS, YFSETQ. CDR3 nucleotide sequence: TGCGCCAGCAGCACGGGATTATCCTACGAGCAGTACTTC. Its protein is CASSTGLSYEQYF.

As to this clone: An end of the junction does not agree with germline; a read error may underlie this. This sequence joins TRBV6-6 and TRBJ1-1; D unresolved. The germline gives CDR1 MNHNY, CDR2 SVGAGI (reference sequence). The CDR3 has 11 amino acids. CDR3 amino acids: CASTELGRLDF. In DNA form, the CDR3 reads TGTGCCAGCACCGAACTTGGACGTCTGGACTTT.

This chain joins TRBV5-6 and TRBJ2-1; 8 bases match TRBD1. The germline CDR1 and CDR2 sequences are SGHDT and YYEEEE. The CDR3 extends over 15 amino acids. Germline trimming cut 2 bases from V and 3 bases from J; bases unmatched to any gene: 4. Written as DNA, the CDR3 is TGTGCCAGCAGCTTCGGGACAGGTAGCTACAATGAGCAGTTCTTC. It translates to CASSFGTGSYNEQFF.

This clone has a handful of counts. The gene calls are TRBV9 and TRBJ1-5; tentative D call: TRBD1 (6 bases). The CDR3 length is 15 residues. Germline assignment: CDR1 SGDLS and CDR2 YYNGEE. The germline V and J ends were trimmed by 0 bases and 1 base, with 8 bases remaining between them. The DNA for the CDR3 is TGTGCCAGCAGCGTAGCAGGGGCCAGCAATCAGCCCCAGCATTTT. It is translated as CASSVAGASNQPQHF. Combining the CDR3 with reference TRBV9 and TRBJ1-5 gives the whole variable domain DSGVTQTPKHLITATGQRVTLRCSPRSGDLSVYWYQQSLDQGLQFLIQYYNGEERAKGNILERFSAQQFPDLHSELNLSSLELGDSALYFCASSVAGASNQPQHFGDGTRLSIL.

This clone occurred once. This rearrangement joins TRBV29-1 to TRBJ1-2; TRBD1 might be the D (6 bases). Between the trimmed V and J ends, which lost 1 base and 7 bases, there was a span of 10 bases. This CDR3 comprises 12 residues. Germline CDR1 is SQVTM and CDR2 is ANQGSEA. The DNA for the CDR3 is TGCAGCGTTGAAGGACAGGAGGGTGGCTACACCTTC. It encodes CSVEGQEGGYTF.

The chain has TRBV13 and TRBJ1-5, with TRBD1 as a possible D gene (6 bases). CDR1 is PRHDT and CDR2 is FYEKMQ in the germline V gene (reference sequence). CDR3 length: 14 amino acids. V dropped 5 bases and J dropped 4 bases, with 12 bases sitting between them. The CDR3 protein is CASSQAGANQPQHF. The CDR3 DNA reads as TGTGCCAGCAGCCAGGCAGGGGCAAATCAGCCCCAGCATTTT.

The chain recombines TRBV4-2 with TRBJ2-1; TRBD2 aligns across 11 bases. CDR1 is LGHNA and CDR2 is YNFKEQ in the germline V gene. CDR3 length equals 15 residues. J lost 4 bases, V lost 3 bases, and 2 bases had no gene match. The CDR3 region has the DNA TGTGCCAGCAGCCACCTAGCGGGAGGTTACAATGAGCAGTTCTTC. Protein sequence: CASSHLAGGYNEQFF.